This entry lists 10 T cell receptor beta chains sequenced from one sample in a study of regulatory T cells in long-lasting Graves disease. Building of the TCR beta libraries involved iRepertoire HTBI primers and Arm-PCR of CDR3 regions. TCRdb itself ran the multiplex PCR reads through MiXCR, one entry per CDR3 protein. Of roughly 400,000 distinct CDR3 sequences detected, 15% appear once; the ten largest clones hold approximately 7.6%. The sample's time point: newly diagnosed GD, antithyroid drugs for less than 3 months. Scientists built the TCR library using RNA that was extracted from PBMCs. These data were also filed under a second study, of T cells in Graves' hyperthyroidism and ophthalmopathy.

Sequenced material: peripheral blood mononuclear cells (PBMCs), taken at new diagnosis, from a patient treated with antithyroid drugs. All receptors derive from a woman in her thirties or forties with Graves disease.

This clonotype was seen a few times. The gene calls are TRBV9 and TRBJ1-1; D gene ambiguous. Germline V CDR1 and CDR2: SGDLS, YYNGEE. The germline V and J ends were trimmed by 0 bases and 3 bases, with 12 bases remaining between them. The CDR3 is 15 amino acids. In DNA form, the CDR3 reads TGTGCCAGCAGCGTAGCGGAGGGTTCGGACACTGAAGCTTTCTTT. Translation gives CASSVAEGSDTEAFF.

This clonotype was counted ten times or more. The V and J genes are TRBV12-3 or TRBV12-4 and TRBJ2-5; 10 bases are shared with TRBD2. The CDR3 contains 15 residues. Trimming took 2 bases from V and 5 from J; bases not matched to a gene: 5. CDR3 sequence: CASSLTEREGETQYF. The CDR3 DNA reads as TGTGCCAGCAGTTTAACGGAGCGGGAGGGGGAGACCCAGTACTTC.

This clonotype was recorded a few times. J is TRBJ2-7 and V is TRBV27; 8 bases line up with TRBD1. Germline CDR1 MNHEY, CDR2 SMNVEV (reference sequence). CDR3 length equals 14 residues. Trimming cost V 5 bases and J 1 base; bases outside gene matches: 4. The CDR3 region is CASSARQGSYEQYF. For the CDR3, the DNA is TGTGCCAGCAGTGCCCGACAGGGGTCCTACGAGCAGTACTTC.

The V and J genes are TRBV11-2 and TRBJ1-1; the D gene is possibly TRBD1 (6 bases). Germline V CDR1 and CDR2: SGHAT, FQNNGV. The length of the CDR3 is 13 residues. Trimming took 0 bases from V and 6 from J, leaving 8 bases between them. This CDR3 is CASSLESGAEAFF. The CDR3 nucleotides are TGTGCCAGCAGCTTAGAGTCAGGGGCTGAAGCTTTCTTT. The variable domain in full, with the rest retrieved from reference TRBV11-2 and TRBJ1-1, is EAGVAQSPRYKIIEKRQSVAFWCNPISGHATLYWYQQILGQGPKLLIQFQNNGVVDDSQLPKDRFSAERLKGVDSTLKIQPAKLEDSAVYLCASSLESGAEAFFGQGTRLTVV.

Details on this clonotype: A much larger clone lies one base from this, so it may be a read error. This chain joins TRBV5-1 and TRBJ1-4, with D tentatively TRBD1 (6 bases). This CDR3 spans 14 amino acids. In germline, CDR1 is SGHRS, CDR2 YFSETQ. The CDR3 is CANSPGGRREKLFF. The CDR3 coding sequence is TGCGCCAACAGCCCGGGGGGGCGTCGAGAAAAACTGTTTTTT.

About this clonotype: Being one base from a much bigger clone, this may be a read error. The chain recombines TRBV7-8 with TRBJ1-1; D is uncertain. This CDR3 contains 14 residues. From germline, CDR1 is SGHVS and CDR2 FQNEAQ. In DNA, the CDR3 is TGTACCAGCAGCCCCCGGTCTTTGAACACTGAAGCTTTCTTT. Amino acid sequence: CTSSPRSLNTEAFF.

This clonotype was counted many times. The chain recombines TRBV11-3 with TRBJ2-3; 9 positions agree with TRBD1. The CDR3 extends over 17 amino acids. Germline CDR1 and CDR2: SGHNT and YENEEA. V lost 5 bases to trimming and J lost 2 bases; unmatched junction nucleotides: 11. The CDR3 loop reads CASSLRQGGVFTDTQYF. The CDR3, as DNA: TGTGCCAGCAGCCTTCGACAGGGGGGGGTGTTCACAGATACGCAGTATTTT. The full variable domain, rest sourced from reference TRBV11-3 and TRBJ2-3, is EAGVVQSPRYKIIEKKQPVAFWCNPISGHNTLYWYLQNLGQGPELLIRYENEEAVDDSQLPKDRFSAERLKGVDSTLKIQPAELGDSAVYLCASSLRQGGVFTDTQYFGPGTRLTVL.

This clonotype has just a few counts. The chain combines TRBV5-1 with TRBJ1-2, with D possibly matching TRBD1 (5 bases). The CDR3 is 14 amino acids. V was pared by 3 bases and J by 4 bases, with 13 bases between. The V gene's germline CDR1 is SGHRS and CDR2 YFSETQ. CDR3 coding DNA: TGCGCCAGCAGCTCTAAGGGTGGGGGCTATGGCTACACCTTC. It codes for CASSSKGGGYGYTF.

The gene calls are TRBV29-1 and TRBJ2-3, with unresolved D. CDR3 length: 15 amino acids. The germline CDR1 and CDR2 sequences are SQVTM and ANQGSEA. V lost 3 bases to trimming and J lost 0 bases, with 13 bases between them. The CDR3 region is CSVDDIGISTDTQYF. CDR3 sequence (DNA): TGCAGCGTTGACGATATAGGGATTAGCACAGATACGCAGTATTTT.

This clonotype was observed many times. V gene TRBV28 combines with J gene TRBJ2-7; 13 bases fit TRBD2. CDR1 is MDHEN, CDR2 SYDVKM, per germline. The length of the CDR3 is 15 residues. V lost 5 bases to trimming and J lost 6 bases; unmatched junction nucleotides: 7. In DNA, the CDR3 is TGTGCCAGCAGTCTAGGACTAGCGGGAGTGAGCGAGCAGTACTTC. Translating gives CASSLGLAGVSEQYF.